One and the same sample provided the 32 T cell receptor beta chains below, sequenced in a study of blood T cell repertoires in COVID-19 (dated by TCRdb to the early 2020s). Receptor libraries were prepared by the immunoSEQ multiplex PCR assay. The source is immuneACCESS, and TCRdb retained only in-frame sequences with V and J called. Part of the clones is not carried over; for the studies checked, unresolved V genes explain less than half of this, and the remainder is unexplained. In all, the sample holds 140,000 to 150,000 clones, and around 77% of those were seen once. The top ten constitute roughly 8.7% of the sample. The sequencing sample was made of peripheral blood. The receptors here all came from a man aged 50-59 years with active or convalescent COVID-19.

The V call is TRBV15, the J call TRBJ2-5; possibly TRBD2 for D (5 bases). CDR1 and CDR2 (germline): LNHNV, YYDKDF (reference sequence). Deletions cut 1 base from V and 7 bases from J, with 13 bases between. The CDR3 runs to 14 residues. For the CDR3, the DNA is TGTGCCACCAGCAGAGGTCTAGCCGAGGGGACCCAGTACTTC. It is translated as CATSRGLAEGTQYF. The full variable domain, its missing parts supplied by reference TRBV15 and TRBJ2-5, is DAMVIQNPRYQVTQFGKPVTLSCSQTLNHNVMYWYQQKSSQAPKLLFHYYDKDFNNEADTPDNFQSRRPNTSFCFLDIRSPGLGDTAMYLCATSRGLAEGTQYFGPGTRLLVL.

The chain recombines TRBV6-4 with TRBJ2-3, with 14 bases lining up with TRBD2. CDR1 and CDR2 (germline): MRHNA, SNTAGT. The CDR3 spans 16 residues. After removal of 6 bases from V and 1 base from J, the junction contained 3 bases not matched to a gene. CDR3 amino acids: CASSEGLAGGTDTQYF. The CDR3 DNA sequence: TGTGCCAGCAGCGAGGGACTAGCGGGAGGCACAGATACGCAGTATTTT.

This chain links TRBV6-2 or TRBV6-3 with TRBJ2-5; no reliable D call. The V gene's germline CDR1 is MNHEY and CDR2 SVGEGT. The CDR3 spans 12 residues. V was shortened by 5 bases and J by 4 bases, with 8 bases between the two germline ends. Here the CDR3 reads CASSLFPETQYF. The DNA of the CDR3 is TGTGCCAGCAGTCTCTTCCCAGAGACCCAGTACTTC.

The chain uses TRBV28 and TRBJ1-1; no firm D call. Trimming pared 2 bases from V and 1 base from J, leaving 11 bases between. The CDR3 runs to 15 residues. The germline gives CDR1 MDHEN, CDR2 SYDVKM. This chain's CDR3 is CASSLMGRKNTEAFF. CDR3 nucleotide sequence: TGTGCCAGCAGTTTAATGGGCAGGAAGAACACTGAAGCTTTCTTT.

The rearrangement uses TRBV11-2 and TRBJ2-5, with a possible D match to TRBD1 (6 bases). The ends were cut back, 3 bases at V and 5 bases at J, with 13 bases in the middle. Germline V gene data show CDR1 as SGHAT and CDR2 as FQNNGV. This CDR3 has 14 residues. The CDR3 DNA reads as TGTGCCAGCAGCTTTGGGGGCGAGAGGGAGACCCAGTACTTC. Amino acids: CASSFGGERETQYF.

This clone was found once. V gene TRBV19 combines with J gene TRBJ2-7, with a possible D match to TRBD1 (5 bases). Per germline, CDR1 LNHDA and CDR2 SQIVND (reference sequence). V was shortened by 1 base and J by 0 bases, with 10 bases between the two germline ends. This CDR3 is built from 15 residues. This CDR3 reads CASSIGAGPSYEQYF. As DNA, the CDR3 is TGTGCCAGTAGTATAGGGGCAGGGCCCTCCTACGAGCAGTACTTC.

The V and J genes are TRBV25-1 and TRBJ2-5; TRBD1 agrees at 7 bases. CDR3 length: 13 amino acids. Per germline, CDR1 MGHDK and CDR2 SYGVNS. V lost 3 bases, J lost 4 bases, and 2 bases stayed unmatched. The CDR3 spells CASSDRGRETQYF. The CDR3 DNA reads as TGTGCCAGCAGTGATAGGGGGCGAGAGACCCAGTACTTC.

CDR3 in amino acids: CASSLDQLPSYEQYF. The CDR3 nucleotides are TGTGCCAGCAGCTTAGACCAGTTGCCGTCCTACGAGCAGTACTTC. The gene calls are TRBV11-2 and TRBJ2-7; unclear D gene. Germline CDR1 reads SGHAT; CDR2 reads FQNNGV. V lost 0 bases and J lost 1, with 10 bases in between. This CDR3 spans 15 amino acids.

The chain links TRBV7-9 to TRBJ1-4; a weak D match, TRBD1 (5 bases). CDR3 length equals 14 residues. CDR1 and CDR2 from the germline V gene are SEHNR and FQNEAQ (reference sequence). Trimming cost V 5 bases and J 5 bases, with 12 bases left between them. The CDR3 protein is CASSPGTPNEKLFF. The CDR3 DNA reads TGTGCCAGCAGCCCCGGGACTCCGAATGAAAAACTGTTTTTT.

V and J are TRBV27 and TRBJ1-5, with 7 bases aligning to TRBD1. After removal of 6 bases from V and 5 bases from J, the junction contained 4 bases not matched to a gene. CDR1 and CDR2 (germline): MNHEY, SMNVEV (reference sequence). CDR3 length: 13 residues. CDR3 in DNA: TGTGCCAGCAGAGGACAGGAGTATCAGCCCCAGCATTTT. Its protein is CASRGQEYQPQHF.

This chain connects TRBV6-4 to TRBJ2-2, with no clear D. The CDR3 extends over 13 amino acids. CDR1 is MRHNA, CDR2 SNTAGT, per germline. V was clipped by 6 bases and J by 0 bases, with 5 bases between them. CDR3 in DNA: TGTGCCAGCAGCGAGGCGAACACCGGGGAGCTGTTTTTT. As protein: CASSEANTGELFF.

The chain employs TRBV5-5 and TRBJ2-3; 10 positions agree with TRBD1. The CDR3 consists of 15 residues. CDR1 and CDR2 (germline): SGHKS, YYEKEE (reference sequence). V lost 4 bases to trimming and J lost 4 bases; unmatched junction nucleotides: 6. The CDR3 region has the DNA TGTGCCAGCAGCCTGGGACAGGGGCGAGCAGATACGCAGTATTTT. Translating gives CASSLGQGRADTQYF.

The V and J genes are TRBV5-1 and TRBJ2-1; 9 bases match TRBD1. Germline CDR1 SGHRS, CDR2 YFSETQ. The junction had 13 bases not matched to a gene; V was cut back by 4 bases and J by 5 bases. The CDR3 contains 17 residues. This CDR3 reads CASSVTGGLRPNNEQFF. CDR3 nucleotides: TGCGCCAGCAGCGTAACAGGGGGCTTGCGACCTAACAATGAGCAGTTCTTC.

V and J are TRBV19 and TRBJ2-3, with a weak D call TRBD2 (5 bases). CDR3 size: 14 residues. V lost 3 bases and J 1 base, leaving 8 bases between the germline ends. Looked up from germline, CDR1 is LNHDA and CDR2 is SQIVND (reference sequence). CDR3 loop: CASSIRDGTDTQYF. DNA of the CDR3: TGTGCCAGTAGTATTCGGGATGGCACAGATACGCAGTATTTT.

This clone has a handful of counts. V gene TRBV9 combines with J gene TRBJ2-7, with a weak D call TRBD1 (6 bases). CDR1 and CDR2 from the germline V gene are SGDLS and YYNGEE. V was cut by 0 bases and J by 2 bases, with 9 bases left in between. The CDR3 is 14 amino acids. In DNA form, the CDR3 reads TGTGCCAGCAGCGTAGGGGACACCACCTACGAGCAGTACTTC. It is translated as CASSVGDTTYEQYF.

This clone was observed a single time. The chain is built from TRBV5-1 and TRBJ1-1, with unresolved D. Trimming pared 0 bases from V and 2 bases from J, leaving 8 bases between. Per the germline V gene, CDR1 is SGHRS and CDR2 is YFSETQ. The CDR3 sequence is 14 residues long. The CDR3 region is CASSLVPVNTEAFF. The CDR3 DNA is TGCGCCAGCAGCTTGGTACCAGTTAACACTGAAGCTTTCTTT.

The chain joins TRBV7-9 to TRBJ1-1, with 12 bases aligning to TRBD1. Per the germline V gene, CDR1 is SEHNR and CDR2 is FQNEAQ (reference sequence). This CDR3 comprises 15 residues. The V gene end was trimmed by 2 bases and the J gene end by 6 bases; junction bases not matched to a gene: 4. Written as DNA, the CDR3 is TGTGCCAGCAGCTTATCGGGACAGGGGGCGTCTGAAGCTTTCTTT. Its translation is CASSLSGQGASEAFF. Looking up the rest from reference TRBV7-9 and TRBJ1-1 gives the full variable domain: DTGVSQNPRHKITKRGQNVTFRCDPISEHNRLYWYRQTLGQGPEFLTYFQNEAQLEKSRLLSDRFSAERPKGSFSTLEIQRTEQGDSAMYLCASSLSGQGASEAFFGQGTRLTVV.

The chain uses TRBV7-3 and TRBJ2-7, with 7 bases identical to TRBD1. The germline gives CDR1 SGHTA, CDR2 FQGTGA. This CDR3 has 14 residues. V gave up 3 bases and J gave up 2 bases; unmatched junction bases: 4. CDR3 region: CASSLMQGAYEQYF. Written as DNA, the CDR3 is TGTGCCAGCAGCTTGATGCAGGGGGCCTACGAGCAGTACTTC.

The chain combines TRBV7-2 with TRBJ2-3, with 10 positions matching TRBD2. This CDR3 region has 15 residues. The V gene's germline CDR1 is SGHTA and CDR2 FQGNSA. J gave up 2 bases and V 5 bases, and 4 bases lay outside the gene matches. The CDR3 bases are TGTGCCAGCAGCCGGACTAGCGGATCCACAGATACGCAGTATTTT. Residues: CASSRTSGSTDTQYF. Drawing the rest from reference TRBV7-2 and TRBJ2-3, the complete variable domain is GAGVSQSPSNKVTEKGKDVELRCDPISGHTALYWYRQSLGQGLEFLIYFQGNSAPDKSGLPSDRFSAERTGGSVSTLTIQRTQQEDSAVYLCASSRTSGSTDTQYFGPGTRLTVL.

This clone has only a few counts. The chain recombines TRBV6-5 with TRBJ1-6; no firm D call. CDR1 MNHEY and CDR2 SVGAGI come from the germline V gene. V was clipped by 7 bases and J by 7 bases, with 5 bases between them. There are 11 residues in the CDR3. The CDR3 is CASTRNSPLHF. CDR3 DNA: TGTGCCAGCACGAGGAATTCACCCCTCCACTTT.

The chain is built from TRBV9 and TRBJ1-2, with TRBD1 matching over 9 bases. CDR3 length: 16 amino acids. Germline V gives CDR1 SGDLS, CDR2 YYNGEE. V lost 2 bases to trimming and J lost 5 bases; unmatched junction nucleotides: 10. The CDR3 coding sequence is TGTGCCAGCAGCGTTGCTCCGGGACAGGGCGAGTATGGCTACACCTTC. It translates to CASSVAPGQGEYGYTF.

The gene calls are TRBV5-1 and TRBJ2-7; tentative D call: TRBD2 (7 bases). Germline V gene data show CDR1 as SGHRS and CDR2 as YFSETQ. CDR3 length equals 15 residues. Trimming removed 1 base from V and 4 bases from J, with 15 bases in between. The CDR3 is CASSLMSAGAYEQYF. The DNA for the CDR3 is TGCGCCAGCAGCTTGATGTCGGCGGGGGCATACGAGCAGTACTTC.

The chain is built from TRBV7-2 and TRBJ2-5; 8 bases agree with TRBD1. Germline V gene data show CDR1 as SGHTA and CDR2 as FQGNSA. V lost 4 bases to trimming and J lost 7 bases; unmatched junction nucleotides: 11. There are 15 residues in the CDR3. DNA of the CDR3: TGTGCCAGCAGCTGGGACAGGACGAATTCGGGGACCCAGTACTTC. Translated, it gives CASSWDRTNSGTQYF.

This sequence joins TRBV7-8 and TRBJ1-2; TRBD1 might be the D (6 bases). Trimming shortened V by 1 base and J by 7 bases, and 10 bases separated the two germline ends. This CDR3 region has 13 residues. In germline, CDR1 is SGHVS, CDR2 FQNEAQ. The CDR3 sequence is CASSLGGGSGYTF. In nucleotides, the CDR3 is TGTGCCAGCAGCTTAGGGGGGGGCAGTGGCTACACCTTC.

This chain connects TRBV27 to TRBJ2-1; TRBD1 matches 7 bases. CDR1 and CDR2 from the germline V gene are MNHEY and SMNVEV (reference sequence). This CDR3 contains 14 residues. After removal of 5 bases from V and 9 bases from J, the junction contained 10 bases not matched to a gene. CDR3 nucleotide sequence: TGTGCCAGCAGTCACTCAGGGGGAAGAGGTGAGCAGTTCTTC. This sequence encodes CASSHSGGRGEQFF.

The sample holds one count of this clone. The V gene is TRBV3-1 (or the pseudogene TRBV3-2), the J gene TRBJ1-1; D gene ambiguous. Deletions cut 7 bases from V and 4 bases from J, with 19 bases between. The CDR3 has 15 amino acids. Germline CDR1 reads LGHDT; CDR2 reads YNNKEL (reference sequence). CDR3 DNA: TGTGCCAGCACCCCTTCCAGTCCTGAAGTCACTGAAGCTTTCTTT. Its translation: CASTPSSPEVTEAFF.

The chain couples TRBV7-8 to TRBJ2-1; 15 nucleotides agree with TRBD2. Germline values: CDR1 SGHVS, CDR2 FQNEAQ. CDR3 length: 16 residues. After removal of 6 bases from V and 4 bases from J, the junction contained 4 bases not matched to a gene. Here the CDR3 reads CASSSGLAGGYNEQFF. The CDR3 DNA is TGTGCCAGCAGTTCGGGACTAGCGGGAGGATACAATGAGCAGTTCTTC. The full variable domain, with the rest looked up from reference TRBV7-8 and TRBJ2-1, is GAGVSQSPRYKVAKRGQDVALRCDPISGHVSLFWYQQALGQGPEFLTYFQNEAQLDKSGLPSDRFFAERPEGSVSTLKIQRTQQEDSAVYLCASSSGLAGGYNEQFFGPGTRLTVL.

This clone is a singleton in its sample. The rearrangement links TRBV25-1 to TRBJ2-3; D is uncertain. Per germline, CDR1 MGHDK and CDR2 SYGVNS. There are 18 residues in the CDR3. The V gene lost 1 base and the J gene lost 2 bases, with 19 bases spanning the gap. CDR3 loop: CASSESMSPPKNTDTQYF. The CDR3 DNA reads TGTGCCAGCAGTGAATCTATGTCGCCCCCAAAGAACACAGATACGCAGTATTTT.

This chain joins TRBV19 and TRBJ1-2, with 8 bases aligning to TRBD1. J was trimmed by 5 bases and V by 7 bases; bases with no gene match: 12. This CDR3 is 15 amino acids long. Germline V gives CDR1 LNHDA, CDR2 SQIVND (reference sequence). In DNA, the CDR3 is TGTGCCAGTAAGGTTCAGGGGGCCATCATGTATGGCTACACCTTC. Amino acid sequence: CASKVQGAIMYGYTF. Based on the CDR3 plus reference TRBV19 and TRBJ1-2, the full variable domain is DGGITQSPKYLFRKEGQNVTLSCEQNLNHDAMYWYRQDPGQGLRLIYYSQIVNDFQKGDIAEGYSVSREKKESFPLTVTSAQKNPTAFYLCASKVQGAIMYGYTFGSGTRLTVV.

This clone was picked up a small number of times. The rearrangement joins TRBV3-1 (or the pseudogene TRBV3-2) to TRBJ1-6; 10 bases map to TRBD1. Unmatched junction bases numbered 5, after V lost 3 bases and J lost 9 bases. Germline V gene data show CDR1 as LGHDT and CDR2 as YNNKEL (reference sequence). CDR3 length equals 15 residues. The CDR3 sequence: CASSQTRTGGSPLHF. The CDR3 DNA sequence: TGTGCCAGCAGCCAGACAAGGACAGGGGGTTCACCCCTCCACTTT.

The chain is built from TRBV2 and TRBJ2-5; tentatively, D is TRBD2 (6 bases). Between the trimmed V and J ends, which lost 10 bases and 5 bases, there was a span of 17 bases. Germline V gives CDR1 SNHLY, CDR2 FYNNEI. The CDR3 contains 13 residues. The CDR3 is CAKRRVGGETQYF. The CDR3 coding sequence is TGTGCCAAAAGGCGGGTAGGAGGGGAGACCCAGTACTTC.

V is TRBV19 and J is TRBJ2-2; 8 nucleotides align to TRBD1. Per germline, CDR1 LNHDA and CDR2 SQIVND (reference sequence). This CDR3 contains 15 residues. V shed 5 bases and J 6 bases; nucleotides not matched to a gene: 8. For the CDR3, the DNA is TGTGCCAGTAGTCCCCAGACAGGGGCGGCCGGGGAGCTGTTTTTT. It translates to CASSPQTGAAGELFF.